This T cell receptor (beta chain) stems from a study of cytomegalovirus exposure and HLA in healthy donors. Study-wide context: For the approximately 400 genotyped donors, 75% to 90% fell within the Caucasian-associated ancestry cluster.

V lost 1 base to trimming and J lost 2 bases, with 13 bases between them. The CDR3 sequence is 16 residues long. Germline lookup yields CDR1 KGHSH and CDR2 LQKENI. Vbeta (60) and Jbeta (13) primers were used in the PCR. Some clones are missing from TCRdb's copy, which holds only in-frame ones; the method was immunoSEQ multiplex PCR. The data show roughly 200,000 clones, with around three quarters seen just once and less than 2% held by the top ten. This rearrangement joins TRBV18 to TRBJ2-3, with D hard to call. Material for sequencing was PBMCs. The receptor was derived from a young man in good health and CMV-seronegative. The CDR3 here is CASSPQSSSDTDTQYF. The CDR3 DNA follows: TGTGCCAGCTCACCACAGTCTAGTTCCGACACAGATACGCAGTATTTT.